This T cell receptor beta chain was found in a study of T-cell reconstitution after alpha-beta-depleted transplantation in children (dated by TCRdb to about 2016). Regarding the research as a whole: The study quantitatively tracked T-cell immune reconstitution after TCRalphabeta/CD19-depleted allogeneic hematopoietic cell transplantation in children using TCR repertoire profiling. What the research found in general, with its limitations: The high TCRbeta diversity at day 60 in some patients was ascribed to recipient T cells and intrathymic progenitors that had survived conditioning. Over the following months the frequencies of hyperexpanded clones went down, and after one year T-cell counts and TCRbeta diversity were mostly credited to newly produced T cells. Apparently early alphabetaT-cell count recovery about two months after transplant reportedly relied on only several hundred rapidly expanded clones derived from non-depleted graft cells.

From the cysteine up to the phenylalanine, the CDR3 has a length of 14 residues. The retained sequence is limited to the CDR3, 42 bases, with the frame set at the first base. Compared with germline, V lacks 2 bases and J lacks 5 bases; bases without a gene match: 6. Sequences ENHRY (CDR1) and SYGVKD (CDR2) are obtained from the germline V gene. This clonotype was counted ten times or more. The antigen it recognizes is unknown. No per-base quality is available; no much larger clone lies one base away. The treatment or condition label, as the study defines it: allogeneic hematopoietic cell transplantation with graft depleted of TCRalphabeta T cells and CD19 B cells. TCRalphabeta/CD19-depleted allogeneic hematopoietic cell grafts were given to the transplant recipients, all of whom were children. The library was produced with PCR. Sequencing used an Illumina HiSeq 2500. TCR libraries were prepared with molecular barcoding, using unique molecular identifiers to normalize TCRbeta repertoire quantification. TCRdb ran its own pipeline on the public reads, namely fastp trimming at Q25 and MiXCR clone calling, and kept in-frame beta chains. Every CDR3 protein is listed once, alongside the most common genes and DNA of its rows. The sample contains about 300,000 distinct CDR3 sequences, 10% of them found a single time. The ten largest clones capture over 6% of the sample.

Recombination linked TRBV10-3 to TRBJ2-7; the central 7 bases match TRBD1. The input for sequencing was PBMCs, taken before TCRalphabeta/CD19-depleted stem cell transplant. The TCR was taken from a boy younger than two with acute myeloid leukemia, due to receive a stem cell transplant. DNA sequence: TGTGCCATCAGTGAGGCCTCGACAGGGAACGAGCAGTACTTC. The resulting protein is CAISEASTGNEQYF.